What follows are 28 T cell receptor beta chains derived from one specimen sequenced in a study of blood T cell repertoires in COVID-19. Libraries were prepared by immunoSEQ multiplex PCR; TCRdb keeps only in-frame clonotypes and omits some of them. The repertoire has some 150,000 clones, approximately 80% of them found once; the top ten carry about 16%. The source material was PBMCs or T cells enriched from blood (not recorded which). The receptors originated from a man aged 50-60 years who had recovered from COVID-19.

This chain uses TRBV18 with TRBJ1-5, with 7 bases aligning to TRBD1. Germline CDR1 and CDR2: KGHSH and LQKENI. CDR3 length equals 13 residues. Losses at the gene ends were 4 bases for V and 7 bases for J; bases not matched to a gene: 4. CDR3 sequence (DNA): TGTGCCAGCTCACGACAGGACAGGCAGCCCCAGCATTTT. Translated: CASSRQDRQPQHF.

Only one count was recorded for this clone. The chain links TRBV18 to TRBJ2-5; no clear D gene. This CDR3 is built from 15 residues. Germline loops: CDR1 KGHSH, CDR2 LQKENI. Trimming took off 5 bases at V and 2 bases at J, with 15 bases between the two ends. This chain's CDR3 is CASSINAAEQETQYF. CDR3 sequence (DNA): TGTGCCAGCTCAATCAATGCGGCGGAACAAGAGACCCAGTACTTC.

The chain has TRBV27 and TRBJ2-3, with 8 bases that match TRBD1. Germline CDR1 MNHEY, CDR2 SMNVEV (reference sequence). Trimming took 7 bases from V and 0 from J; bases not matched to a gene: 9. The CDR3 sequence is 16 residues long. The CDR3 is CASTRLGQGSTDTQYF. The CDR3 DNA is TGTGCCAGCACCCGCCTCGGACAGGGAAGCACAGATACGCAGTATTTT.

This chain uses TRBV11-2 with TRBJ2-1; weak D call: TRBD2 (7 bases). The CDR3 is 17 residues long. Germline V gene data show CDR1 as SGHAT and CDR2 as FQNNGV. The V end lost 1 base, the J end lost 4 bases, and 17 bases lay between the germline ends. CDR3 in amino acids: CASSLVSGRGPYNEQFF. The CDR3 coding sequence is TGTGCCAGCAGCTTAGTGAGCGGGCGGGGGCCGTACAATGAGCAGTTCTTC.

This rearrangement joins TRBV7-9 to TRBJ1-1; D possibly corresponds to TRBD1 (5 bases). This CDR3 region has 13 residues. CDR1 and CDR2 (germline): SEHNR, FQNEAQ (reference sequence). V was pared by 0 bases and J by 6 bases, with 8 bases between. CDR3 sequence (DNA): TGTGCCAGCAGCTTAGCAACAGGCCCTGAAGCTTTCTTT. It codes for CASSLATGPEAFF.

The gene calls are TRBV7-9 and TRBJ2-3; D is ambiguous. This CDR3 has 16 amino acids. The germline V gene encodes CDR1 SEHNR and CDR2 FQNEAQ (reference sequence). V lost 1 base and J lost 0, with 11 bases in between. The CDR3 protein is CASSLDLAPSTDTQYF. DNA of the CDR3: TGTGCCAGCAGCTTAGATCTTGCGCCTAGCACAGATACGCAGTATTTT.

The rearrangement joins TRBV5-1 to TRBJ2-7, with 10 bases matching TRBD1. With V trimmed by 4 bases and J by 2 bases, 6 bases remained unmatched. The CDR3 contains 15 residues. The germline V gene has CDR1 SGHRS and CDR2 YFSETQ. CDR3 sequence (DNA): TGCGCCAGCAGCCTCCGGGACAGGGGTCCCTACGAGCAGTACTTC. Residues: CASSLRDRGPYEQYF.

CDR3 sequence: CASSPASPAAPLHF. The CDR3 coding sequence is TGTGCCAGCAGCCCTGCCTCGCCCGCGGCACCCCTCCACTTT. The chain links TRBV28 to TRBJ1-6; D gene uncertain. V was clipped by 6 bases and J by 11 bases, with 17 bases between them. Per the germline V gene, CDR1 is MDHEN and CDR2 is SYDVKM. The CDR3 spans 14 residues. Full variable domain (rest looked up from reference TRBV28 and TRBJ1-6): DVKVTQSSRYLVKRTGEKVFLECVQDMDHENMFWYRQDPGLGLRLIYFSYDVKMKEKGDIPEGYSVSREKKERFSLILESASTNQTSMYLCASSPASPAAPLHFGNGTRLTVT.

This chain joins TRBV3-1 (or the pseudogene TRBV3-2) and TRBJ2-7; 9 bases are a match to TRBD1. Germline CDR1 LGHDT, CDR2 YNNKEL (reference sequence). There are 12 residues in the CDR3. The V and J ends lost 10 bases and 6 bases, in that order; junction bases with no gene match: 7. The DNA for the CDR3 is TGTGCCACAGGACTGGACAGGGGCGAGCAGTACTTC. It specifies CATGLDRGEQYF.

The chain carries TRBV2 and TRBJ1-6, with 7 nucleotides matching TRBD1. The J segment lost 8 bases and the V segment lost 7 bases, leaving 11 bases of the junction unmatched. CDR3 length: 15 residues. Per the germline V gene, CDR1 is SNHLY and CDR2 is FYNNEI. This CDR3 reads CASTQEGTEDSPLHF. The CDR3 DNA is TGTGCCAGCACCCAAGAGGGGACAGAGGATTCACCCCTCCACTTT. The full variable domain, with the rest looked up from reference TRBV2 and TRBJ1-6, is EPEVTQTPSHQVTQMGQEVILRCVPISNHLYFYWYRQILGQKVEFLVSFYNNEISEKSEIFDDQFSVERPDGSNFTLKIRSTKLEDSAMYFCASTQEGTEDSPLHFGNGTRLTVT.

The chain recombines TRBV25-1 with TRBJ2-3, with TRBD1 matching 7 bases. Germline V CDR1 and CDR2: MGHDK, SYGVNS. The junction had 5 bases not matched to a gene; V was cut back by 6 bases and J by 2 bases. This CDR3 contains 14 residues. The DNA of the CDR3 is TGTGCCAGCAGGTCGACAGGGCTCACAGATACGCAGTATTTT. Residues: CASRSTGLTDTQYF.

This clone appeared once. The V call is TRBV5-4, the J call TRBJ1-2; 11 positions match TRBD1. With 4 bases clipped from V and 6 bases from J, the junction kept 2 bases outside the gene matches. The CDR3 spans 13 residues. CDR1 is SGHNT and CDR2 is YYREEE in the germline V gene (reference sequence). As DNA, the CDR3 is TGTGCCAGCAGCATGGACAGGGGGCATGGCTACACCTTC. Residues: CASSMDRGHGYTF.

J is TRBJ2-1 and V is TRBV2, with 10 bases lining up with TRBD2. The CDR3 has 15 amino acids. Germline CDR1 reads SNHLY; CDR2 reads FYNNEI. V dropped 6 bases and J dropped 5; count of bases not matched to a gene: 7. The CDR3, as DNA: TGTGCCAGCAGATCAGCGGGGGGGCACAACAATGAGCAGTTCTTC. This sequence encodes CASRSAGGHNNEQFF.

The chain employs TRBV7-3 and TRBJ1-1; possible D gene TRBD1, 5 bases. V was trimmed by 5 bases and J by 1 base, leaving 14 bases between them. Germline V lookup: CDR1 SGHTA, CDR2 FQGTGA. CDR3 length equals 15 residues. The CDR3 sequence: CASSLQGGGNTEAFF. The CDR3 bases are TGTGCCAGCAGCCTCCAGGGAGGAGGGAACACTGAAGCTTTCTTT.

J is TRBJ2-2 and V is TRBV4-1; the match to TRBD2 covers 12 bases. Germline V lookup: CDR1 MGHRA, CDR2 YSYEKL. After removal of 1 base from V and 4 bases from J, the junction contained 7 bases not matched to a gene. This CDR3 is built from 18 residues. CDR3 region: CASSQAPGLAGSTGELFF. The CDR3 nucleotides read TGCGCCAGCAGCCAAGCCCCCGGACTAGCGGGGTCCACCGGGGAGCTGTTTTTT.

The chain employs TRBV6-5 and TRBJ2-1; 8 bases line up with TRBD1. This CDR3 contains 12 residues. Trimming at V came to 7 bases and at J to 8 bases, leaving 4 bases not matched to a gene. CDR1 is MNHEY, CDR2 SVGAGI, per germline. CDR3 in DNA: TGTGCCAGCACCCTACAGGGGGATGAGCAGTTCTTC. Encoded protein: CASTLQGDEQFF.

The V call is TRBV5-1, the J call TRBJ2-7; 10 bases are a match to TRBD2. The V gene's germline CDR1 is SGHRS and CDR2 YFSETQ. The CDR3 has 14 residues. The J segment lost 4 bases and the V segment lost 5 bases, leaving 6 bases of the junction unmatched. CDR3 residues: CASRTLAGVYEQYF. The CDR3 nucleotides read TGCGCCAGCAGAACCCTAGCGGGAGTTTACGAGCAGTACTTC.

The rearrangement links TRBV28 to TRBJ1-3; 7 nucleotides match TRBD1. V lost 8 bases and J lost 0; bases outside the gene matches: 4. This CDR3 comprises 14 residues. CDR1 MDHEN and CDR2 SYDVKM come from the germline V gene. The CDR3 loop reads CASGQAFSGNTIYF. The CDR3 DNA reads TGTGCCAGCGGACAGGCTTTCTCTGGAAACACCATATATTTT.

The chain combines TRBV2 with TRBJ1-1; D not resolved. This CDR3 region has 15 residues. The V end lost 6 bases, the J end lost 4 bases, and 18 bases lay between the germline ends. Germline V gene data show CDR1 as SNHLY and CDR2 as FYNNEI. The CDR3 sequence is CASRLLSAEGTEAFF. The CDR3 coding sequence is TGTGCCAGCAGGCTCCTCTCCGCTGAGGGCACTGAAGCTTTCTTT. Drawing the rest from reference TRBV2 and TRBJ1-1, the complete variable domain is EPEVTQTPSHQVTQMGQEVILRCVPISNHLYFYWYRQILGQKVEFLVSFYNNEISEKSEIFDDQFSVERPDGSNFTLKIRSTKLEDSAMYFCASRLLSAEGTEAFFGQGTRLTVV.

The chain employs TRBV7-9 and TRBJ2-4; the match to TRBD1 covers 9 bases. Losses at the gene ends were 4 bases for V and 4 bases for J; bases not matched to a gene: 5. CDR3 length equals 15 residues. CDR1 is SEHNR and CDR2 is FQNEAQ in the germline V gene (reference sequence). CDR3 in DNA: TGTGCCAGCAGCTCCCGGGACAGGGAAAAAAACATTCAGTACTTC. It translates to CASSSRDREKNIQYF.

This clone was detected only once. J is TRBJ1-6 and V is TRBV2; 9 bases are shared with TRBD1. The length of the CDR3 is 16 residues. V was clipped by 5 bases and J by 9 bases; unmatched bases: 11. CDR1 and CDR2 (germline): SNHLY, FYNNEI. The CDR3 nucleotides read TGTGCCAGCAGTTATCTTACAGGGGGCGGAGGTTCACCCCTCCACTTT. This translates into CASSYLTGGGGSPLHF. Full variable domain (missing parts from reference TRBV2 and TRBJ1-6): EPEVTQTPSHQVTQMGQEVILRCVPISNHLYFYWYRQILGQKVEFLVSFYNNEISEKSEIFDDQFSVERPDGSNFTLKIRSTKLEDSAMYFCASSYLTGGGGSPLHFGNGTRLTVT.

The table lists this clone with a few counts. The chain couples TRBV7-9 to TRBJ1-3; D remains ambiguous. V dropped 5 bases and J dropped 0 bases, with 14 bases sitting between them. The germline gives CDR1 SEHNR, CDR2 FQNEAQ (reference sequence). This CDR3 region has 16 residues. The CDR3 DNA reads as TGTGCCAGCAGCCCGCAGGTTCTCAGCTCTGGAAACACCATATATTTT. This codes for CASSPQVLSSGNTIYF.

This clone was detected ten times or more. This chain uses TRBV7-2 with TRBJ2-4, with D perhaps TRBD2 (5 bases). Trimming removed 5 bases at V and 0 bases at J, with 23 bases between. The CDR3 is 19 residues long. The germline CDR1 and CDR2 sequences are SGHTA and FQGNSA. In nucleotides, the CDR3 is TGTGCCAGCAGCCCGAACGAGCCTAGCCGTTACGTAGCCAAAAACATTCAGTACTTC. Protein: CASSPNEPSRYVAKNIQYF.

The chain employs TRBV7-9 and TRBJ1-4, with D unresolved. CDR1 is SEHNR and CDR2 is FQNEAQ in the germline V gene (reference sequence). The CDR3 sequence is 15 residues long. The V end was cut by 2 bases, the J end by 3 bases, with 10 bases between. This chain's CDR3 is CASSLSAGPNEKLFF. DNA of the CDR3: TGTGCCAGCAGCTTATCGGCAGGTCCTAATGAAAAACTGTTTTTT.

The V gene is TRBV25-1, the J gene TRBJ2-3, with a possible D match to TRBD1 (6 bases). This CDR3 spans 16 amino acids. V was trimmed by 1 base and J by 1 base, leaving 12 bases between them. Germline CDR1 MGHDK, CDR2 SYGVNS. The CDR3 nucleotides read TGTGCCAGCAGTGAATTCCAGGGGCGCGGCACAGATACGCAGTATTTT. It encodes CASSEFQGRGTDTQYF.

The chain carries TRBV6-4 and TRBJ1-1, with a weak D call TRBD1 (5 bases). V dropped 6 bases and J dropped 2 bases, with 19 bases sitting between them. The germline CDR1 and CDR2 sequences are MRHNA and SNTAGT. CDR3 length: 16 residues. In DNA, the CDR3 is TGTGCCAGCAGGCCTCGGGGGAGAGGCAGAAACACTGAAGCTTTCTTT. Amino acids: CASRPRGRGRNTEAFF.

The chain carries TRBV5-1 and TRBJ1-6; 7 bases line up with TRBD1. With V trimmed by 2 bases and J by 2 bases, 1 base remained unmatched. Germline values: CDR1 SGHRS, CDR2 YFSETQ. The CDR3 length is 15 residues. The DNA of the CDR3 is TGCGCCAGCAGCTTCGGGACAGCCTATAATTCACCCCTCCACTTT. It codes for CASSFGTAYNSPLHF.

This clone was observed at least ten times. The chain uses TRBV27 and TRBJ2-7, with 10 bases fitting TRBD1. CDR1 is MNHEY, CDR2 SMNVEV, per germline (reference sequence). CDR3 length equals 14 residues. V shed 6 bases, J shed 6 bases, and the junction held 8 bases outside the gene matches. The CDR3 loop is CASSGTGAPREQYF. The CDR3 DNA reads TGTGCCAGCAGCGGGACAGGGGCCCCCCGCGAGCAGTACTTC.